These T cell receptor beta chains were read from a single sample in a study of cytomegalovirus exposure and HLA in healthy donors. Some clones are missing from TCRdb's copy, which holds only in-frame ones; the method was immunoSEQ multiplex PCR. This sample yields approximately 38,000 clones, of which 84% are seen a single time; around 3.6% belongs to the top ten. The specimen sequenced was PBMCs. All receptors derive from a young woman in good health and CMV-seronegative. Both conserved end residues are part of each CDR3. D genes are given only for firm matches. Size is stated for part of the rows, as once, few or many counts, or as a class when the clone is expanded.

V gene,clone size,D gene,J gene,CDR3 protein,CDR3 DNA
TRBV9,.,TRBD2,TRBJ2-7,CASSSPSGEGRYEQYF,TGTGCCAGCAGCTCCCCCAGTGGGGAGGGGAGGTACGAGCAGTACTTC
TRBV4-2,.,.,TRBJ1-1,CASSQDPGETEAFF,TGTGCCAGCAGCCAAGATCCGGGGGAAACTGAAGCTTTCTTT
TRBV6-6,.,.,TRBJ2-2,CASNLDSLGTGELFF,TGTGCCAGCAACTTAGACAGCCTGGGCACCGGGGAGCTGTTTTTT
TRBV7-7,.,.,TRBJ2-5,CASSLDRGGEETQYF,TGTGCCAGCAGCCTCGACCGCGGAGGGGAAGAGACCCAGTACTTC
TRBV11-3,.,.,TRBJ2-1,CASSLEGGAYNEQFF,TGTGCCAGCAGCTTAGAAGGCGGGGCCTACAATGAGCAGTTCTTC
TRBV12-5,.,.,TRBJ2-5,CASGLFGGYGETQYF,TGTGCTAGTGGGCTTTTCGGGGGATACGGAGAGACCCAGTACTTC
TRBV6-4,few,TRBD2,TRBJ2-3,CASSPSGEGGDTQYF,TGTGCCAGCAGTCCTAGCGGGGAGGGAGGAGATACGCAGTATTTT
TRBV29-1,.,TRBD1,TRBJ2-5,CSVRTGGDQETQYF,TGCAGCGTTAGGACAGGGGGAGACCAAGAGACCCAGTACTTC
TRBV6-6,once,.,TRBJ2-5,CASRESGETQYF,TGTGCCAGCCGGGAGAGCGGAGAGACCCAGTACTTC
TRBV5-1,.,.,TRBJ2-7,CASSSAGPPDYEQYF,TGCGCCAGCAGCTCGGCCGGACCGCCTGACTACGAGCAGTACTTC
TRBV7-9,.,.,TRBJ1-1,CASSLGNYPEAFF,TGTGCCAGCAGCTTAGGGAACTACCCTGAAGCTTTCTTT
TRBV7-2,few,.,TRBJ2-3,CASSSPMTDTQYF,TGTGCCAGCAGCTCCCCGATGACTGATACGCAGTATTTT
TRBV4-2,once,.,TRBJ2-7,CASSQVLRRDSPYEQYF,TGTGCCAGCAGCCAAGTTCTCAGGCGGGACAGTCCCTACGAGCAGTACTTC
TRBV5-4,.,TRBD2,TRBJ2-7,CASSITGLGGYEQYF,TGTGCCAGCAGCATAACGGGACTAGGAGGCTACGAGCAGTACTTC
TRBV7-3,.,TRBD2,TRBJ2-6,CASSLMGLAGESSGANVLTF,TGTGCCAGCAGCTTAATGGGACTAGCGGGGGAGAGCTCTGGGGCCAACGTCCTGACTTTC
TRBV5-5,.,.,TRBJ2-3,CASSLAFGVRSTDTQYF,TGTGCCAGCAGCTTGGCTTTCGGGGTAAGGAGCACAGATACGCAGTATTTT
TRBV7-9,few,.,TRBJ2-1,CASSASDSRSYNEQFF,TGTGCCAGCAGCGCCAGCGACTCCCGATCCTACAATGAGCAGTTCTTC
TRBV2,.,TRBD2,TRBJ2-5,CASRASPSGVQETQYF,TGTGCCAGCCGGGCCAGTCCCAGCGGGGTGCAAGAGACCCAGTACTTC
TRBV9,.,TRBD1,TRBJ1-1,CASSPTGTENTEAFF,TGTGCCAGCAGCCCCACCGGGACAGAGAACACTGAAGCTTTCTTT
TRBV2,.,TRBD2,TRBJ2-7,CASSLSRGLAGSEQYF,TGTGCCAGCAGTTTGTCGAGGGGACTAGCGGGATCCGAGCAGTACTTC
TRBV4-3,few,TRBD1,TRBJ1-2,CASSLDRPGVNTNYGYTF,TGCGCCAGCAGCCTGGACAGGCCGGGAGTGAACACTAACTATGGCTACACCTTC
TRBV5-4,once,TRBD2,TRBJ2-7,CASSYGQPGTSGGEQYF,TGTGCCAGCAGTTATGGACAGCCCGGGACTAGCGGGGGCGAGCAGTACTTC
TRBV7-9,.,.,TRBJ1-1,CASRDLQGKVTEAFF,TGTGCCAGCCGAGACCTTCAGGGGAAGGTCACTGAAGCTTTCTTT
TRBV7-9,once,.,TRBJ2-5,CASSLAYGSQTQYF,TGTGCCAGCAGCTTAGCGTACGGGAGTCAGACCCAGTACTTC
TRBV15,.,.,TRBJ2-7,CATSTPQGNEQYF,TGTGCCACCAGCACCCCTCAGGGAAACGAGCAGTACTTC
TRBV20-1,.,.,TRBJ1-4,CSARGGGELFF,TGCAGTGCTAGAGGGGGGGGCGAACTGTTTTTT
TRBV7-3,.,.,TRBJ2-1,CASSYSAGMLNEQFF,TGTGCCAGCAGCTATAGCGCGGGGATGCTCAATGAGCAGTTCTTC
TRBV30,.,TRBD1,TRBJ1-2,CAWSVTGAYGYTF,TGTGCCTGGAGTGTGACAGGGGCTTATGGCTACACCTTC
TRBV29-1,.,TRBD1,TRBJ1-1,CSVVLRTGVTEAFF,TGCAGCGTTGTCTTGCGGACAGGGGTTACTGAAGCTTTCTTT
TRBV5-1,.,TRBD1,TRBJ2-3,CASLPGQGSFAAHF,TGCGCCAGCCTCCCGGGACAGGGTTCTTTTGCTGCGCATTTT
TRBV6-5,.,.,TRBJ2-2,CASSPPGIGELFF,TGTGCCAGCAGCCCCCCAGGTATCGGGGAGCTGTTTTTT
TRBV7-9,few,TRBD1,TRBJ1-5,CSSLRGDGPQHF,TGTTCCAGCCTCAGGGGGGACGGGCCCCAGCATTTT
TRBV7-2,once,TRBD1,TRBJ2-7,CASSSGTGLYEQYF,TGTGCCAGCAGCTCCGGGACAGGGCTTTACGAGCAGTACTTC